A single sample gave rise to the 22 T cell receptor beta chains below, sequenced in a study of T-cell reconstitution after alpha-beta-depleted transplantation in children. Preparing the TCRbeta library involved the use of unique molecular identifiers. TCRdb fed the PCR reads into MiXCR, producing one record per CDR3 protein. Altogether some 350,000 distinct CDR3 sequences are present, around 16% being singletons, with the ten largest covering about 41%. The specimen was PBMCs, mostly from graft donor cells, collected 360 days after TCRalphabeta/CD19-depleted stem cell transplant. All receptors come from a male patient aged 2-15 years who had a stem cell transplant for acute lymphoblastic leukemia, so the T cells may come from the graft donor.

The chain recombines TRBV14 with TRBJ2-3; the D is unclear. Germline lookup yields CDR1 SGHDN and CDR2 FVKESK. The CDR3 is made up of 11 amino acids. V dropped 4 bases and J dropped 11 bases, with 10 bases sitting between them. The CDR3 coding sequence is TGTGCCAGCAGCCCCGCCCGAAAGCAGTATTTT. The encoded protein is CASSPARKQYF.

Many counts were recorded for this clonotype. This sequence joins TRBV7-9 and TRBJ1-1; D is undetermined. The V end was cut by 5 bases, the J end by 1 base, with 14 bases between. CDR3 size: 15 residues. Germline CDR1 reads SEHNR; CDR2 reads FQNEAQ (reference sequence). The CDR3, as DNA: TGTGCCAGCAGCCCCCAGGATAAGCCGAACACTGAAGCTTTCTTT. It yields the protein CASSPQDKPNTEAFF.

This chain uses TRBV25-1 with TRBJ2-3; TRBD1 is a possible D gene (7 bases). Per the germline V gene, CDR1 is MGHDK and CDR2 is SYGVNS. The CDR3 covers 15 residues. Trimming shortened V by 7 bases and J by 4 bases, and 18 bases separated the two germline ends. CDR3 protein: CASIMEGQPADTQYF. The CDR3 DNA sequence: TGTGCCAGCATTATGGAGGGACAGCCTGCAGATACGCAGTATTTT. Full variable domain (outside the CDR3, taken from reference TRBV25-1 and TRBJ2-3): EADIYQTPRYLVIGTGKKITLECSQTMGHDKMYWYQQDPGMELHLIHYSYGVNSTEKGDLSSESTVSRIRTEHFPLTLESARPSHTSQYLCASIMEGQPADTQYFGPGTRLTVL.

This clonotype appeared a few times. The genes are TRBV29-1 and TRBJ2-5; D is ambiguous. The CDR3 covers 10 residues. V was pared by 7 bases and J by 7 bases, with 10 bases between. In germline, CDR1 is SQVTM, CDR2 ANQGSEA. The CDR3 region is CSAKGTTQYF. In DNA form, the CDR3 reads TGCAGCGCCAAGGGTACGACCCAGTACTTC. The full variable domain, its missing parts supplied by reference TRBV29-1 and TRBJ2-5, is SAVISQKPSRDICQRGTSLTIQCQVDSQVTMMFWYRQQPGQSLTLIATANQGSEATYESGFVIDKFPISRPNLTFSTLTVSNMSPEDSSIYLCSAKGTTQYFGPGTRLLVL.

This clonotype came up a few times. The chain couples TRBV5-1 to TRBJ2-3; TRBD2 aligns across 9 bases. V trimming: 0 bases; J trimming: 6 bases; junction bases outside the gene matches: 20. Germline CDR1 and CDR2: SGHRS and YFSETQ. The CDR3 extends over 20 amino acids. This CDR3 reads CASSLAPTSGHYLAWDTQYF. CDR3 DNA sequence: TGCGCCAGCAGCTTGGCCCCGACTAGCGGACACTACCTAGCATGGGATACGCAGTATTTT.

This clonotype was observed at least ten times. The chain is built from TRBV4-3 and TRBJ1-5, with D tentatively TRBD1 (6 bases). Per the germline V gene, CDR1 is LGHNA and CDR2 is YSLEER. V was trimmed by 1 base and J by 5 bases, leaving 12 bases between them. This CDR3 contains 15 residues. This chain's CDR3 is CASSQVQGFDQPQHF. As DNA, the CDR3 is TGCGCCAGCAGCCAAGTACAGGGTTTCGATCAGCCCCAGCATTTT.

Points on this clonotype: At one boundary the junction diverges from the germline segment, which might be a read error. The chain employs TRBV11-2 and TRBJ2-7; 14 bases align to TRBD2. Germline-derived CDR1 and CDR2 are SGHAT and FQNNGV. CDR3 length: 19 residues. Here the CDR3 DNA reads TGTGCCAGCGGCTTAGAGCCCCCCGGGACTAGCGGGAGCCACTACGAGCAGTACTTC. This gives the protein CASGLEPPGTSGSHYEQYF. Looking up the rest from reference TRBV11-2 and TRBJ2-7 gives the full variable domain: EAGVAQSPRYKIIEKRQSVAFWCNPISGHATLYWYQQILGQGPKLLIQFQNNGVVDDSQLPKDRFSAERLKGVDSTLKIQPAKLEDSAVYLCASGLEPPGTSGSHYEQYFGPGTRLTVT.

This clonotype has just a few counts. V usage is TRBV12-3 or TRBV12-4 and J usage is TRBJ2-1; TRBD2 matches 8 bases. Trimming removed 3 bases from V and 14 bases from J; junction bases left unmatched: 12. The CDR3 has 14 residues. The CDR3 spells CASSLILAEGSEFF. The CDR3, as DNA: TGTGCCAGCAGTTTGATACTAGCGGAGGGGAGTGAGTTCTTC.

The gene calls are TRBV4-2 and TRBJ2-1, with D unresolved. There are 13 residues in the CDR3. V was pared by 4 bases and J by 7 bases, with 11 bases between. Germline V gives CDR1 LGHNA, CDR2 YNFKEQ. The CDR3 is CASSLSYENEQFF. Written as DNA, the CDR3 is TGTGCCAGCAGCCTATCCTATGAGAATGAGCAGTTCTTC.

This clonotype was seen a few times. Germline and junction disagree at one end, which may indicate a read error. The rearrangement uses TRBV6-2 or TRBV6-3 and TRBJ2-1; weak D call: TRBD2 (5 bases). The CDR3 consists of 15 residues. Germline CDR1 is MNHEY and CDR2 is SVGEGT. CDR3 coding DNA: TGTGCCGGCAGTTCGCCCCTACTAGGCGCGGATGAGCAGTTCTTC. It yields the protein CAGSSPLLGADEQFF.

This clonotype appeared a few times. The J gene is TRBJ1-5, the V gene TRBV5-6, with a tentative D call TRBD1 (5 bases). This CDR3 region has 14 residues. The V gene lost 4 bases and the J gene lost 3 bases, with 11 bases spanning the gap. Germline V CDR1 and CDR2: SGHDT, YYEEEE. CDR3 sequence reads: CASSTTGLNQPQHF. CDR3 sequence (DNA): TGTGCCAGCAGCACGACGGGGCTCAATCAGCCCCAGCATTTT.

This clonotype was seen more than once but under ten times. The chain's CDR3 is CASSPGRQSNEQFF. The CDR3 nucleotides read TGTGCCAGCAGCCCAGGACGTCAATCGAATGAGCAGTTCTTC. The chain couples TRBV7-3 to TRBJ2-1; D is unclear. V was trimmed by 5 bases and J by 7 bases, leaving 15 bases between them. The CDR3 runs 14 residues. The germline gives CDR1 SGHTA, CDR2 FQGTGA.

V is TRBV12-3 or TRBV12-4 and J is TRBJ2-2, with D possibly matching TRBD2 (6 bases). There are 17 residues in the CDR3. Trimming removed 2 bases from V and 7 bases from J, with 20 bases in between. The CDR3 loop reads CASSLTGVGGPGGELFF. The CDR3 region has the DNA TGTGCCAGCAGTTTAACGGGAGTAGGAGGGCCGGGCGGGGAGCTGTTTTTT.

This clonotype was seen repeatedly, ten times or more. The chain is built from TRBV5-6 and TRBJ2-3; TRBD2 agrees at 9 bases. Looked up from germline, CDR1 is SGHDT and CDR2 is YYEEEE. Germline trimming cut 0 bases from V and 0 bases from J; bases unmatched to any gene: 2. The CDR3 runs 16 residues. CDR3 coding DNA: TGTGCCAGCAGCTTGGTTGCGGGAGGGAGCACAGATACGCAGTATTTT. Its protein is CASSLVAGGSTDTQYF.

The chain has TRBV20-1 and TRBJ2-1; 13 nucleotides align to TRBD2. J was trimmed by 2 bases and V by 5 bases; bases with no gene match: 18. In germline, CDR1 is DFQATT, CDR2 SNEGSKA (reference sequence). The CDR3 loop spans 20 amino acids. The CDR3 sequence is CSAPLQRTSGSPGAYNEQFF. CDR3 nucleotide sequence: TGCAGTGCTCCACTGCAACGGACTAGCGGGAGTCCCGGGGCCTACAATGAGCAGTTCTTC.

In this sample, this clonotype turned up many times. J is TRBJ1-6 and V is TRBV30; D might be TRBD1 (6 bases). The CDR3 has 14 amino acids. The ends were cut back, 3 bases at V and 7 bases at J, with 13 bases in the middle. CDR1 and CDR2 from the germline V gene are GTSNPN and SVGIG (reference sequence). For the CDR3, the DNA is TGTGCCTGGAGCAATGGGCAGGGGAATTCACCCCTCCACTTT. Its translation is CAWSNGQGNSPLHF. The entire variable domain, with the rest obtained from reference TRBV30 and TRBJ1-6, is as follows: SQTIHQWPATLVQPVGSPLSLECTVEGTSNPNLYWYRQAAGRGLQLLFYSVGIGQISSEVPQNLSASRPQDRQFILSSKKLLLSDSGFYLCAWSNGQGNSPLHFGNGTRLTVT.

This clonotype was seen many times. At one of its ends the junction is not consistent with the germline gene, which may arise from a read error. J is TRBJ2-1 and V is TRBV4-3, with D perhaps TRBD2 (5 bases). The CDR3 consists of 18 residues. Per germline, CDR1 LGHNA and CDR2 YSLEER. CDR3 DNA: TGCGCCAGCAGCAAAGAACCCTGGCTAGCTGACTCCTACAATGAGCAGTTCTTC. Protein: CASSKEPWLADSYNEQFF.

This clonotype was recorded a few times. The chain links TRBV5-6 to TRBJ2-3; 15 bases agree with TRBD2. Germline V gives CDR1 SGHDT, CDR2 YYEEEE. This CDR3 has 16 residues. The V and J ends lost 2 bases and 5 bases, in that order; junction bases with no gene match: 3. This chain's CDR3 is CASSLTGLAGGDTQYF. CDR3 nucleotides: TGTGCCAGCAGCTTAACGGGACTAGCGGGAGGAGATACGCAGTATTTT.

This clonotype has more than one count but fewer than ten. The chain recombines TRBV7-9 with TRBJ2-1; TRBD2 agrees at 8 bases. V gave up 5 bases and J gave up 1 base; unmatched junction bases: 10. This CDR3 comprises 17 residues. Germline values: CDR1 SEHNR, CDR2 FQNEAQ (reference sequence). The CDR3 spells CASSPSPGLGSYNEQFF. CDR3 coding DNA: TGTGCCAGCAGCCCGTCCCCGGGACTAGGATCCTACAATGAGCAGTTCTTC.

The gene calls are TRBV6-2 or TRBV6-3 and TRBJ2-1; tentative D call: TRBD2 (5 bases). This CDR3 is 17 amino acids long. Germline V gives CDR1 MNHEY, CDR2 SVGEGT. Trimming took 0 bases from V and 4 from J, leaving 16 bases between them. The CDR3, as DNA: TGTGCCAGCAGTTACTCTCCCGCTCGTCGCGGGTACAATGAGCAGTTCTTC. Protein product: CASSYSPARRGYNEQFF.

This clonotype was detected a few times. The chain is built from TRBV29-1 and TRBJ1-2, with TRBD1 matching over 8 bases. This CDR3 is 12 amino acids long. The V gene's germline CDR1 is SQVTM and CDR2 ANQGSEA. J gave up 3 bases and V 6 bases, and 3 bases lay outside the gene matches. DNA of the CDR3: TGCAGCGTGGTGACAGGGGACTATGGCTACACCTTC. Its translation is CSVVTGDYGYTF.

In this sample, this clonotype turned up many times. This chain links TRBV12-3 or TRBV12-4 with TRBJ2-1; D is undetermined. V was clipped by 6 bases and J by 8 bases, with 8 bases between them. The CDR3 length is 11 residues. The CDR3 region is CASSLTDEQFF. In DNA form, the CDR3 reads TGTGCCAGCAGCCTTACGGATGAGCAGTTCTTC.